The 22 T cell receptor beta chains below were found in one sample sequenced in a study of T cells in Graves' hyperthyroidism and ophthalmopathy. RNA transcripts yielded amplified TCR beta CDR3 regions. TCR CDR3 underwent first-round RT-PCR with the HTBI primer set. TCRdb ran MiXCR on the multiplex PCR reads and lists one entry per CDR3 protein. The repertoire holds a few hundred thousand distinct CDR3 sequences, with 13% to 15% as singletons. What was sequenced was blood. These receptor sequences come from a woman aged 35 to 49 with Graves' hyperthyroidism that later progressed to Graves' ophthalmopathy.

Of note for this clonotype: With a much larger clone just one base away, this may be a read error. The V and J genes are TRBV5-1 and TRBJ2-3; 9 bases fit TRBD1. The CDR3 has 16 residues. Trimming at V came to 6 bases and at J to 2 bases, leaving 10 bases not matched to a gene. Germline V gene data show CDR1 as SGHRS and CDR2 as YFSETQ. The CDR3 sequence is CASNFTGGRFTDTQYF. The CDR3 nucleotides read TGCGCCAGCAACTTCACAGGGGGCAGATTCACAGATACGCAGTATTTT.

This clonotype was detected many times. The rearrangement uses TRBV19 and TRBJ2-1, with unresolved D. The CDR3 loop spans 12 amino acids. CDR1 and CDR2 (germline): LNHDA, SQIVND (reference sequence). Trimming removed 2 bases from V and 6 bases from J, with 5 bases in between. The CDR3 nucleotides read TGTGCCAGTAGTATAAGTCTCAATGAGCAGTTCTTC. The encoded protein is CASSISLNEQFF.

This clonotype was picked up many times. The V and J genes are TRBV9 and TRBJ2-1; 7 positions match TRBD2. Trimming at V came to 0 bases and at J to 0 bases, leaving 6 bases not matched to a gene. The CDR3 length is 17 residues. Per the germline V gene, CDR1 is SGDLS and CDR2 is YYNGEE. The CDR3 bases are TGTGCCAGCAGCGTAGTTGGCGGGAGCCCCTCCTACAATGAGCAGTTCTTC. This translates into CASSVVGGSPSYNEQFF.

This clonotype came up many times. The gene calls are TRBV29-1 and TRBJ1-1; possibly TRBD1 for D (6 bases). The V and J ends lost 5 bases and 1 base respectively, with 11 bases between them. This CDR3 has 13 residues. The V gene's germline CDR1 is SQVTM and CDR2 ANQGSEA. This CDR3 is CSVYPQGNTEAFF. In DNA form, the CDR3 reads TGCAGCGTTTACCCACAGGGGAACACTGAAGCTTTCTTT. The full variable domain, in which reference TRBV29-1 and TRBJ1-1 provide the parts outside the CDR3, is SAVISQKPSRDICQRGTSLTIQCQVDSQVTMMFWYRQQPGQSLTLIATANQGSEATYESGFVIDKFPISRPNLTFSTLTVSNMSPEDSSIYLCSVYPQGNTEAFFGQGTRLTVV.

This clonotype occurred many times. This chain links TRBV12-3 or TRBV12-4 with TRBJ2-1; D call uncertain. The V end lost 7 bases, the J end lost 0 bases, and 22 bases lay between the germline ends. CDR3 size: 18 residues. CDR3 region: CASNVVRELASSYNEQFF. The CDR3 coding sequence is TGTGCCAGCAACGTGGTCCGCGAACTTGCAAGCTCCTACAATGAGCAGTTCTTC.

Concerning this clonotype itself: Given a much more abundant clone one base away, this may be a read error. The DNA of the CDR3 is TGTGCCAGCAGTTTCGGGGGTCCTTTCACTGAAGCTTTCTTT. It yields the protein CASSFGGPFTEAFF. The chain has TRBV28 and TRBJ1-1, with TRBD1 as a possible D gene (5 bases). V lost 3 bases and J 4 bases, leaving 12 bases between the germline ends. This CDR3 is 14 amino acids long. Germline CDR1 MDHEN, CDR2 SYDVKM.

This chain joins TRBV2 and TRBJ2-3; 12 bases align to TRBD2. Germline V gives CDR1 SNHLY, CDR2 FYNNEI. CDR3 length: 16 residues. V shed 4 bases and J 1 base; nucleotides not matched to a gene: 3. CDR3 residues: CASSAPSGRGTDTQYF. The CDR3, as DNA: TGTGCCAGCAGTGCACCTAGCGGGAGGGGCACAGATACGCAGTATTTT.

In its sample, this clonotype was seen many times. The chain links TRBV12-3 or TRBV12-4 to TRBJ2-1, with 8 bases matching TRBD2. There are 16 residues in the CDR3. V lost 3 bases and J lost 6; bases outside the gene matches: 10. The CDR3 sequence is CASSFLFREGSNEQFF. The CDR3 DNA reads TGTGCCAGCAGTTTCCTCTTCCGGGAGGGGAGCAATGAGCAGTTCTTC.

This clonotype came up many times. The chain employs TRBV5-5 and TRBJ1-4; D is unclear. The germline V gene encodes CDR1 SGHKS and CDR2 YYEKEE (reference sequence). This CDR3 region has 16 residues. Trimming took 0 bases from V and 0 from J, leaving 9 bases between them. In nucleotides, the CDR3 is TGTGCCAGCAGCTTGGAAGGAAAGGCAACTAATGAAAAACTGTTTTTT. Amino acid sequence: CASSLEGKATNEKLFF.

A few counts support this clonotype. The V gene is TRBV24-1, the J gene TRBJ2-2; 10 bases map to TRBD2. The V and J ends lost 8 bases and 4 bases, in that order; junction bases with no gene match: 24. CDR1 and CDR2 (germline): KGHDR, SFDVKD. There are 21 residues in the CDR3. The CDR3 region has the DNA TGTGCCACCATACCGCAGGGCCCCGAGCCAGCGGGAGGGCCAGGCACCGGGGAGCTGTTTTTT. Its translation is CATIPQGPEPAGGPGTGELFF.

This clonotype has more than one count but fewer than ten. The chain carries TRBV14 and TRBJ2-1, with D perhaps given as TRBD1 or TRBD2 (5 bases each). Between the trimmed V and J ends, which lost 2 bases and 13 bases, there was a span of 12 bases. CDR3 length equals 12 residues. CDR1 is SGHDN, CDR2 FVKESK, per germline. The CDR3 loop is CASSQFGTVQFF. CDR3 in DNA: TGTGCCAGCAGCCAATTCGGGACGGTTCAGTTCTTC.

J is TRBJ2-7 and V is TRBV9, with D perhaps matching TRBD1 or TRBD2 (5 bases each). Germline CDR1 is SGDLS and CDR2 is YYNGEE. V lost 0 bases to trimming and J lost 6 bases, with 10 bases between them. The CDR3 loop spans 13 amino acids. The CDR3 spells CASSVESGTEQYF. CDR3 in DNA: TGTGCCAGCAGCGTAGAGTCGGGGACCGAGCAGTACTTC.

This clonotype was seen repeatedly, ten times or more. This sequence joins TRBV7-3 and TRBJ2-3; 8 bases are shared with TRBD1. Germline assignment: CDR1 SGHTA and CDR2 FQGTGA. J was trimmed by 2 bases and V by 5 bases; bases with no gene match: 3. This CDR3 comprises 14 residues. DNA for the CDR3: TGTGCCAGCAGCCGGACAGGGCCCACAGATACGCAGTATTTT. Translating gives CASSRTGPTDTQYF.

Notes on this clonotype: It may be a read error: a sequence one base away is much more abundant. This rearrangement joins TRBV3-1 to TRBJ1-4; D not resolved. This CDR3 contains 15 residues. V lost 4 bases, J lost 4 bases, and 13 bases lay in between. Germline loops: CDR1 LGHDT, CDR2 YNNKEL (reference sequence). This CDR3 is CASSLSGVVNEKLFF. CDR3 in DNA: TGTGCCAGCAGCCTAAGCGGGGTAGTTAATGAAAAACTGTTTTTT.

The CDR3 here is CASSATDTLNGYTF. CDR3 coding DNA: TGTGCCAGCAGCGCGACGGACACGCTGAATGGCTACACCTTC. V gene TRBV6-1 combines with J gene TRBJ1-2; the D gene is possibly TRBD1 (5 bases). Trimming took 6 bases from V and 6 from J, leaving 17 bases between them. From germline, CDR1 is MNHNS and CDR2 SASEGT. This CDR3 is built from 14 residues.

This clonotype was seen a few times. CDR3 sequence (DNA): TGTGCCAGCAGCCTACACAAGGGGACTAGCGGGAGCACAGATACGCAGTATTTT. It encodes CASSLHKGTSGSTDTQYF. The chain links TRBV14 to TRBJ2-3; 12 nucleotides agree with TRBD2. The CDR3 loop spans 18 amino acids. Germline CDR1 and CDR2: SGHDN and FVKESK. The trim removed 4 bases at V and 0 bases at J, leaving 8 bases unmatched.

With respect to this clonotype: Possible read error: a much larger clone is one base away. The chain couples TRBV6-1 to TRBJ2-7; TRBD1 matches at 9 bases. The germline gives CDR1 MNHNS, CDR2 SASEGT. This CDR3 comprises 13 residues. Trimming at V came to 5 bases and at J to 3 bases, leaving 2 bases not matched to a gene. CDR3 sequence (DNA): TGTGCCAGCAGTACAGGGGGCTACTACGAGCAGTACTTC. Translation: CASSTGGYYEQYF.

This clonotype showed up many times. This chain uses TRBV20-1 with TRBJ2-1; tentative D call: TRBD2 (5 bases). V lost 0 bases and J 15 bases, leaving 15 bases between the germline ends. Looked up from germline, CDR1 is DFQATT and CDR2 is SNEGSKA (reference sequence). The CDR3 loop spans 12 amino acids. DNA of the CDR3: TGCAGTGCTAGAGATCGGTTACTAGGGTGGTTCTTC. Its protein product is CSARDRLLGWFF.

This clonotype showed up many times. This chain connects TRBV10-1 to TRBJ2-6; D may correspond to TRBD1 or TRBD2 (5 bases each). Between the trimmed V and J ends, which lost 2 bases and 0 bases, there was a span of 5 bases. The CDR3 is 15 residues long. The germline gives CDR1 WNHNN, CDR2 SYGVQD (reference sequence). CDR3 nucleotide sequence: TGCGCCAGCAGTGAGGGGGGCTCTGGGGCCAACGTCCTGACTTTC. Translating gives CASSEGGSGANVLTF.

In this sample, this clonotype turned up many times. The chain links TRBV7-9 to TRBJ2-1, with 16 bases that match TRBD2. From germline, CDR1 is SEHNR and CDR2 FQNEAQ (reference sequence). Losses at the gene ends were 1 base for V and 5 bases for J; bases not matched to a gene: 11. This CDR3 contains 20 residues. CDR3 protein: CASSLVPGLAGGREDNEQFF. Written as DNA, the CDR3 is TGTGCCAGCAGCTTAGTACCGGGACTAGCGGGAGGGCGGGAGGACAATGAGCAGTTCTTC.

This clonotype was recorded at least ten times. The rearrangement joins TRBV29-1 to TRBJ2-3; D unresolved. The CDR3 covers 13 residues. Trimming cost V 2 bases and J 0 bases, with 6 bases left between them. Germline V CDR1 and CDR2: SQVTM, ANQGSEA. The DNA of the CDR3 is TGCAGCGTTGAACCCGGGAGCACAGATACGCAGTATTTT. Translation: CSVEPGSTDTQYF.

This clonotype was seen repeatedly, ten times or more. The chain joins TRBV20-1 to TRBJ1-2; weak D call: TRBD1 (6 bases). V shed 6 bases and J shed 3 bases, with 14 bases lying between them. This CDR3 contains 13 residues. Germline lookup yields CDR1 DFQATT and CDR2 SNEGSKA (reference sequence). Here the CDR3 DNA reads TGCAGTGCCACGACAGGTGTCGACTATGGCTACACCTTC. It specifies CSATTGVDYGYTF.